Each of the 26 T cell receptor beta chains below was sequenced from the same sample in a study of control samples from healthy donors and cancer patients. Clones were sequenced by immunoSEQ multiplex PCR, and TCRdb holds only the in-frame ones, with some missing. The sample has about 71,000 clones; approximately 89% are singletons. The specimen sequenced was PBMCs. These TCRs come from a man between 60 and 75 years old with lung cancer.

As to this clone: The same CDR3 is also encoded by other DNA sequences in this sample. This chain uses TRBV6-2 or TRBV6-3 with TRBJ1-6; 8 positions agree with TRBD1. Losses at the gene ends were 2 bases for V and 9 bases for J; bases not matched to a gene: 9. The CDR3 is 16 amino acids. Germline assignment: CDR1 MNHEY and CDR2 SVGEGT. CDR3 loop: CASSYRTGGAGSPLHF. Written as DNA, the CDR3 is TGTGCCAGCAGTTACCGAACAGGGGGTGCCGGTTCACCCCTCCACTTT.

This chain uses TRBV10-2 with TRBJ1-2; D is uncertain. This CDR3 spans 14 amino acids. The V gene lost 8 bases and the J gene lost 3 bases, with 16 bases spanning the gap. Germline loops: CDR1 WSHSY, CDR2 SAAADI. CDR3 in amino acids: CASWNGRHHYGYTF. CDR3 sequence (DNA): TGCGCCAGCTGGAATGGCAGGCACCACTATGGCTACACCTTC.

This clone has a handful of counts. The rearrangement joins TRBV5-1 to TRBJ1-6; the D is unclear. The CDR3 spans 14 residues. Germline CDR1 is SGHRS and CDR2 is YFSETQ. Trimming pared 2 bases from V and 5 bases from J, leaving 8 bases between. DNA for the CDR3: TGCGCCAGCAGCTTAGAGTTGGATAATTCACCCCTCCACTTT. This sequence encodes CASSLELDNSPLHF. The variable domain in full, completed from reference TRBV5-1 and TRBJ1-6, reads KAGVTQTPRYLIKTRGQQVTLSCSPISGHRSVSWYQQTPGQGLQFLFEYFSETQRNKGNFPGRFSGRQFSNSRSEMNVSTLELGDSALYLCASSLELDNSPLHFGNGTRLTVT.

The chain has TRBV6-6 and TRBJ1-5, with D perhaps TRBD1 (5 bases). V shed 7 bases and J shed 9 bases, with 16 bases lying between them. The CDR3 runs to 13 residues. Germline-derived CDR1 and CDR2 are MNHNY and SVGAGI (reference sequence). This chain's CDR3 is CASTLGPIRPQHF. The CDR3 nucleotides read TGTGCCAGCACTTTGGGGCCTATTAGGCCCCAGCATTTT.

This chain uses TRBV25-1 with TRBJ1-6, with D uncertain. With 6 bases removed from V and 5 bases from J, the gap between germline ends came to 14 bases. Germline CDR1 MGHDK, CDR2 SYGVNS. This CDR3 is built from 15 residues. This CDR3 is CASRTGNADNSPLHF. The CDR3 DNA sequence: TGTGCCAGCAGAACGGGGAATGCGGATAATTCACCCCTCCACTTT. Supplemented by reference TRBV25-1 and TRBJ1-6, the full variable domain reads EADIYQTPRYLVIGTGKKITLECSQTMGHDKMYWYQQDPGMELHLIHYSYGVNSTEKGDLSSESTVSRIRTEHFPLTLESARPSHTSQYLCASRTGNADNSPLHFGNGTRLTVT.

The chain employs TRBV6-5 and TRBJ1-2, with D unclear. V dropped 10 bases and J dropped 0 bases, with 9 bases sitting between them. The CDR3 extends over 12 amino acids. Germline CDR1 reads MNHEY; CDR2 reads SVGAGI. The CDR3 DNA is TGTGCCACCAGACGGACTAACTATGGCTACACCTTC. It translates to CATRRTNYGYTF.

This clone was seen only once. This chain joins TRBV7-2 and TRBJ1-5; a weak D match, TRBD1 (5 bases). Germline CDR1 SGHTA, CDR2 FQGNSA. The CDR3 length is 14 residues. Trimming took off 5 bases at V and 4 bases at J, with 12 bases between the two ends. The CDR3 here is CASSPRGVNQPQHF. CDR3 bases: TGTGCCAGCAGCCCTCGGGGGGTTAATCAGCCCCAGCATTTT.

V is TRBV9 and J is TRBJ1-1; D is unresolved. V shed 5 bases and J shed 3 bases, with 20 bases lying between them. The CDR3 sequence is 16 residues long. CDR1 and CDR2 from the germline V gene are SGDLS and YYNGEE. CDR3 sequence reads: CASSPDPRPPHTEAFF. The CDR3 nucleotides read TGTGCCAGCAGTCCAGATCCCAGGCCGCCCCACACTGAAGCTTTCTTT. The variable domain in full, completed from reference TRBV9 and TRBJ1-1, reads DSGVTQTPKHLITATGQRVTLRCSPRSGDLSVYWYQQSLDQGLQFLIQYYNGEERAKGNILERFSAQQFPDLHSELNLSSLELGDSALYFCASSPDPRPPHTEAFFGQGTRLTVV.

As for this clone: Germline and junction disagree at one end, which may indicate a read error. This chain connects TRBV6-1 to TRBJ1-4; D unresolved. The germline gives CDR1 MNHNS, CDR2 SASEGT. The CDR3 consists of 11 residues. CDR3 nucleotide sequence: TGTGCCAGCAGTGAAGCAAGGAACTTTCATTTT. The encoded protein is CASSEARNFHF.

This rearrangement joins TRBV9 to TRBJ2-7; possible D gene TRBD2, 7 bases. The ends were cut back, 0 bases at V and 5 bases at J, with 12 bases in the middle. Germline values: CDR1 SGDLS, CDR2 YYNGEE. The CDR3 is 14 residues long. In DNA, the CDR3 is TGTGCCAGCAGCGTAGTTGCGGGGGCCCACGAGCAGTACGTC. It encodes CASSVVAGAHEQYV.

Here the CDR3 reads CAWRLIEVPGELFF. The CDR3 region has the DNA TGTGCCTGGAGATTAATCGAGGTCCCCGGGGAGCTGTTTTTT. This chain joins TRBV30 and TRBJ2-2; no clear D. The CDR3 sequence is 14 residues long. Germline-derived CDR1 and CDR2 are GTSNPN and SVGIG (reference sequence). V was clipped by 3 bases and J by 6 bases, with 14 bases between them.

V gene TRBV6-5 combines with J gene TRBJ1-4; the D is unclear. CDR1 is MNHEY, CDR2 SVGAGI, per germline. The CDR3 has 15 amino acids. Trimming took 6 bases from V and 3 from J, leaving 14 bases between them. CDR3: CASSPMAGANEKLFF. The CDR3 DNA follows: TGTGCCAGCAGCCCGATGGCAGGAGCTAATGAAAAACTGTTTTTT.

V and J are TRBV5-4 and TRBJ1-5, with TRBD1 matching 9 bases. Trimming cost V 4 bases and J 6 bases; bases outside gene matches: 8. The CDR3 consists of 15 residues. CDR1 and CDR2 (germline): SGHNT, YYREEE (reference sequence). CDR3 sequence reads: CASSPGTGQGQPQHF. Written as DNA, the CDR3 is TGTGCCAGCAGCCCGGGGACAGGGCAAGGTCAGCCCCAGCATTTT. Drawing the rest from reference TRBV5-4 and TRBJ1-5, the complete variable domain is ETGVTQSPTHLIKTRGQQVTLRCSSQSGHNTVSWYQQALGQGPQFIFQYYREEENGRGNFPPRFSGLQFPNYSSELNVNALELDDSALYLCASSPGTGQGQPQHFGDGTRLSIL.

The gene calls are TRBV6-2 or TRBV6-3 and TRBJ1-1; TRBD1 might be the D (6 bases). V was cut by 2 bases and J by 5 bases, with 12 bases left in between. CDR3 size: 14 residues. Germline CDR1 reads MNHEY; CDR2 reads SVGEGT. CDR3 in amino acids: CASSYRGAWTEAFF. CDR3 sequence (DNA): TGTGCCAGCAGTTACCGGGGGGCGTGGACTGAAGCTTTCTTT.

This chain's CDR3 is CASSLALGGAGELFF. The CDR3 DNA reads as TGTGCCAGCAGCTTAGCGCTGGGGGGGGCCGGGGAGCTGTTTTTT. The chain uses TRBV7-2 and TRBJ2-2; 7 bases line up with TRBD2. The V gene's germline CDR1 is SGHTA and CDR2 FQGNSA. The CDR3 is 15 residues long. The junction had 4 bases not matched to a gene; V was cut back by 0 bases and J by 6 bases.

Only one count was recorded for this clone. J is TRBJ2-7 and V is TRBV4-1; D might be TRBD1 (6 bases). The germline V and J ends were trimmed by 3 bases and 2 bases, with 14 bases remaining between them. The CDR3 totals 15 residues. Germline V gene lookup returns CDR1 MGHRA and CDR2 YSYEKL. DNA of the CDR3: TGCGCCAGCAGCCATGTCTCACAGGGAGCCTACGAGCAGTACTTC. This sequence encodes CASSHVSQGAYEQYF.

This chain uses TRBV30 with TRBJ2-7; no clear D gene. The germline V and J ends were trimmed by 0 bases and 0 bases, with 6 bases remaining between them. The germline V gene encodes CDR1 GTSNPN and CDR2 SVGIG (reference sequence). The CDR3 extends over 13 amino acids. The CDR3 region has the DNA TGTGCCTGGAGTGTTGGCAGCTCCTACGAGCAGTACTTC. Translated: CAWSVGSSYEQYF.

The gene calls are TRBV6-5 and TRBJ2-3; D is perhaps TRBD2 (5 bases). CDR1 is MNHEY and CDR2 is SVGAGI in the germline V gene. Trimming stripped 5 bases from V and 1 base from J, with 10 bases between. This CDR3 is 14 amino acids long. CDR3 coding DNA: TGTGCCAGCAGTAAATCGCGGGGCACAGATACGCAGTATTTT. Protein product: CASSKSRGTDTQYF.

This clone appeared a single time. This chain joins TRBV2 and TRBJ1-1; TRBD1 matches 11 bases. Germline V gene sequence: CDR1 SNHLY, CDR2 FYNNEI. This CDR3 comprises 14 residues. V shed 8 bases and J 0 bases; nucleotides not matched to a gene: 2. In DNA, the CDR3 is TGTGCCAGCGGGGGACAGGGGGTGAACACTGAAGCTTTCTTT. It is translated as CASGGQGVNTEAFF.

J is TRBJ1-1 and V is TRBV27; D uncertain. The CDR3 has 12 amino acids. Germline V gives CDR1 MNHEY, CDR2 SMNVEV (reference sequence). V gave up 2 bases and J gave up 3 bases, with 4 bases separating them. The CDR3 sequence: CASSLGDTEAFF. CDR3 DNA: TGTGCCAGCAGTTTAGGGGACACTGAAGCTTTCTTT.

CDR3 in amino acids: CASSVDSLDTEAFF. DNA for the CDR3: TGTGCCAGCAGCGTAGACAGTTTGGACACTGAAGCTTTCTTT. V and J are TRBV9 and TRBJ1-1; no clear D. Germline-derived CDR1 and CDR2 are SGDLS and YYNGEE. The germline V and J ends were trimmed by 0 bases and 3 bases, with 9 bases remaining between them. The CDR3 loop spans 14 amino acids. Combining the CDR3 with reference TRBV9 and TRBJ1-1 gives the whole variable domain DSGVTQTPKHLITATGQRVTLRCSPRSGDLSVYWYQQSLDQGLQFLIQYYNGEERAKGNILERFSAQQFPDLHSELNLSSLELGDSALYFCASSVDSLDTEAFFGQGTRLTVV.

This clone was seen just once. This chain uses TRBV7-6 with TRBJ2-3; the match to TRBD1 covers 7 bases. The CDR3 totals 15 residues. Germline V gene sequence: CDR1 SGHVS, CDR2 FNYEAQ. V lost 6 bases, J lost 0 bases, and 6 bases stayed unmatched. CDR3 residues: CASRQNRGSTDTQYF. CDR3 DNA: TGTGCCAGCAGACAAAACAGGGGAAGCACAGATACGCAGTATTTT.

The chain is built from TRBV7-9 and TRBJ2-5; D not resolved. The germline CDR1 and CDR2 sequences are SEHNR and FQNEAQ (reference sequence). V was cut by 4 bases and J by 5 bases, with 14 bases left in between. The CDR3 runs to 14 residues. The CDR3 DNA sequence: TGTGCCAGCAGCTCCCGCGCTTTGGGGGAGACCCAGTACTTC. Translation gives CASSSRALGETQYF.

The chain uses TRBV30 and TRBJ1-3; no clear D. The germline V gene has CDR1 GTSNPN and CDR2 SVGIG (reference sequence). V lost 5 bases and J lost 0, with 11 bases in between. This CDR3 has 14 residues. CDR3 DNA sequence: TGTGCCTGGGCCAGACTAAACTCTGGAAACACCATATATTTT. Translation gives CAWARLNSGNTIYF.

The chain links TRBV7-9 to TRBJ2-1; D is undetermined. The CDR3 contains 12 residues. The V and J ends lost 2 bases and 5 bases respectively, with 4 bases between them. CDR1 and CDR2 (germline): SEHNR, FQNEAQ (reference sequence). Here the CDR3 reads CASSLSNNEQFF. CDR3 DNA: TGTGCCAGCAGCTTATCGAACAATGAGCAGTTCTTC. Drawing the rest from reference TRBV7-9 and TRBJ2-1, the complete variable domain is DTGVSQNPRHKITKRGQNVTFRCDPISEHNRLYWYRQTLGQGPEFLTYFQNEAQLEKSRLLSDRFSAERPKGSFSTLEIQRTEQGDSAMYLCASSLSNNEQFFGPGTRLTVL.

DNA of the CDR3: TGTGCCAGCAGGAGCACAGGGGGCCGCGCCGGGGAGCTGTTTTTT. It encodes CASRSTGGRAGELFF. The V call is TRBV7-9, the J call TRBJ2-2, with 9 bases matching TRBD1. The trim removed 6 bases at V and 6 bases at J, leaving 8 bases unmatched. CDR3 length: 15 residues. The germline CDR1 and CDR2 sequences are SEHNR and FQNEAQ (reference sequence). Filled out from reference TRBV7-9 and TRBJ2-2, the complete variable domain reads DTGVSQNPRHKITKRGQNVTFRCDPISEHNRLYWYRQTLGQGPEFLTYFQNEAQLEKSRLLSDRFSAERPKGSFSTLEIQRTEQGDSAMYLCASRSTGGRAGELFFGEGSRLTVL.